The 15 T cell receptor beta chains in this list originate from one sample, sequenced in a study of T cell repertoires in cytomegalovirus infection. TCRdb redid the calling of the reads with MiXCR, one entry per CDR3 protein. This sample has about 450,000 distinct CDR3 sequences, with around 32% found just once. Sequenced sample: PBMCs. All receptors come from a human donor in good health (CMV status not recorded). Some clones in this sample may be carry-over from other donors' samples.

This sequence joins TRBV7-9 and TRBJ2-2; the D call may be TRBD1 or TRBD2 (5 bases each). CDR1 SEHNR and CDR2 FQNEAQ come from the germline V gene (reference sequence). V was trimmed by 0 bases and J by 3 bases, leaving 8 bases between them. The CDR3 totals 15 residues. The CDR3 sequence: CASSLAGEHTGELFF. In DNA form, the CDR3 reads TGTGCCAGCAGCTTAGCGGGGGAGCACACCGGGGAGCTGTTTTTT.

The V and J genes are TRBV12-3 or TRBV12-4 and TRBJ1-5; D ambiguous. The CDR3 runs to 14 residues. Trimming stripped 7 bases from V and 3 bases from J, with 13 bases between. CDR3 residues: CASKSRQSNQPQHF. CDR3 nucleotide sequence: TGTGCCAGCAAGTCAAGGCAATCCAATCAGCCCCAGCATTTT.

V is TRBV2 and J is TRBJ1-4; perhaps TRBD1 as D (5 bases). V was shortened by 8 bases and J by 7 bases, with 14 bases between the two germline ends. The V gene's germline CDR1 is SNHLY and CDR2 FYNNEI. The CDR3 covers 13 residues. CDR3 DNA: TGTGCCAGCCGCTCTCGGGGGAGTGAAAAACTGTTTTTT. Its protein product is CASRSRGSEKLFF.

Turning to this clonotype: One base away lies a much larger clone, so this may be a sequencing read error. The V gene is TRBV20-1, the J gene TRBJ2-5; D uncertain. CDR3 length: 10 residues. Germline CDR1 is DFQATT and CDR2 is SNEGSKA (reference sequence). The V end lost 8 bases, the J end lost 2 bases, and 6 bases lay between the germline ends. The chain's CDR3 is CSLGQETQYF. The DNA for the CDR3 is TGCAGTTTAGGTCAAGAGACCCAGTACTTC.

This clonotype was detected ten times or more. V is TRBV6-5 and J is TRBJ1-1, with a possible D match to TRBD1 (5 bases). V gave up 6 bases and J gave up 8 bases, with 16 bases separating them. The CDR3 has 13 amino acids. Germline lookup yields CDR1 MNHEY and CDR2 SVGAGI. The CDR3 DNA is TGTGCCAGCAGCTACGTCCCCAGGGCAGAAGCTTTCTTT. Translation gives CASSYVPRAEAFF.

As concerns this clonotype: One end of the junction fails to match germline, which may point to a read error. V gene TRBV6-6 combines with J gene TRBJ2-6; D possibly corresponds to TRBD1 (5 bases). Germline V lookup: CDR1 MNHNY, CDR2 SVGAGI (reference sequence). The CDR3 consists of 15 residues. The DNA of the CDR3 is TGTGCCACCCGTCGAGGTGGCGCTGGGGCCAACGTCCTGCCTTTC. This codes for CATRRGGAGANVLPF.

This clonotype was recorded a few times. The J gene is TRBJ2-5, the V gene TRBV15; D remains unclear. Germline V CDR1 and CDR2: LNHNV, YYDKDF (reference sequence). V lost 2 bases and J lost 0, with 4 bases in between. This CDR3 region has 13 residues. The CDR3 sequence is CATSRQYQETQYF. In DNA form, the CDR3 reads TGTGCCACCAGCAGACAGTACCAAGAGACCCAGTACTTC.

In this sample, this clonotype turned up many times. The rearrangement joins TRBV12-3 or TRBV12-4 to TRBJ1-3; D may be TRBD1 (5 bases). The CDR3 totals 17 residues. V lost 8 bases and J lost 1, with 21 bases in between. CDR3 coding DNA: TGTGCCAGCGCCCATGGGGGTTTGGTAGGATCTGGAAACACCATATATTTT. Encoded protein: CASAHGGLVGSGNTIYF.

The chain carries TRBV7-3 and TRBJ2-3; TRBD2 aligns across 9 bases. Germline CDR1 reads SGHTA; CDR2 reads FQGTGA. The CDR3 is 13 amino acids. The ends lost 5 bases at V and 15 bases at J; junction bases unmatched: 12. CDR3 sequence reads: CASSVGLADTHYF. The CDR3 coding sequence is TGTGCCAGCAGCGTGGGACTAGCAGATACTCATTATTTT.

Ten or more counts support this clonotype. The chain recombines TRBV19 with TRBJ2-1; TRBD2 might be the D (6 bases). Looked up from germline, CDR1 is LNHDA and CDR2 is SQIVND (reference sequence). The ends were cut back, 8 bases at V and 1 base at J, with 12 bases in the middle. The CDR3 runs 14 residues. The CDR3 DNA follows: TGTGCCAGTTCGCCTCGGGGGTCCTACAATGAGCAGTTCTTC. Protein: CASSPRGSYNEQFF.

The chain uses TRBV5-4 and TRBJ1-1, with 8 bases fitting TRBD1. The V gene's germline CDR1 is SGHNT and CDR2 YYREEE (reference sequence). This CDR3 contains 13 residues. Trimming at V came to 3 bases and at J to 8 bases, leaving 6 bases not matched to a gene. The CDR3 sequence: CASSSEGQDEAFF. CDR3 bases: TGTGCCAGCAGCTCCGAGGGACAGGACGAAGCTTTCTTT.

A few counts support this clonotype. This sequence joins TRBV6-1 and TRBJ1-5; D not resolved. The CDR3 is 18 residues long. CDR1 is MNHNS and CDR2 is SASEGT in the germline V gene. V was shortened by 2 bases and J by 2 bases, with 19 bases between the two germline ends. DNA for the CDR3: TGTGCCAGCAGTGAATATTCGGGAGATTCAAGGGGCAATCAGCCCCAGCATTTT. Protein sequence: CASSEYSGDSRGNQPQHF.

The chain has TRBV12-3 or TRBV12-4 and TRBJ2-1, with unresolved D. This CDR3 comprises 15 residues. V was pared by 7 bases and J by 1 base, with 14 bases between. The CDR3 DNA reads TGTGCCAGCACCCCTGTGGGGTTATCCTACAATGAGCAGTTCTTC. It encodes CASTPVGLSYNEQFF.

This clonotype was counted a single time. Relative to the germline gene, one junction end is altered; a read error may explain this. The V and J genes are TRBV4-2 and TRBJ2-5; D may be TRBD1 or TRBD2 (5 bases each). CDR1 is LGHNA and CDR2 is YNFKEQ in the germline V gene. The CDR3 totals 15 residues. The CDR3 DNA follows: TGTGCCAGAAGCCGGGGCCCGGGGATGGGAGAGACCCAGTACTTC. It codes for CARSRGPGMGETQYF.

A note on this clonotype: A read error may account for a junction end that differs from germline. The genes are TRBV7-2 and TRBJ1-6; D is unclear. The CDR3 extends over 15 amino acids. Germline lookup yields CDR1 SGHTA and CDR2 FQGNSA. The CDR3 DNA follows: TGTGACAGCAGCTTAGCTGGGGTAGTGAATTCACCCCTACACTTT. Translation: CDSSLAGVVNSPLHF.